The table lists the clone carrying this T cell receptor beta chain with a count of one. The V gene's germline CDR1 is SGHNT and CDR2 YYREEE (reference sequence). The V and J ends lost 3 bases and 2 bases respectively, with 5 bases between them. CDR3 length equals 12 residues. This sample was taken from a study of monozygotic twins with cystic fibrosis. This table comes from immunoSEQ multiplex PCR, and its TCRdb copy is limited to in-frame clones, with some not included. Of 15,000 to 20,000 clones listed, around 97% are singletons. This TCR was sampled from a woman aged 25 to 39 with cystic fibrosis. The material sequenced was blood. V and J are TRBV5-4 and TRBJ2-5; TRBD1 might be the D (5 bases). The CDR3 DNA is TGTGCCAGCAGCTGGACACAAGAGACCCAGTACTTC. Translated: CASSWTQETQYF.